This TCR beta chain was identified during a study of blood T cells in healthy people across ages (dated by TCRdb to the mid-2010s). Background for the entire study: Template switching captured roughly one uniquely barcoded TCR beta cDNA molecule per two T cells in model experiments. To avoid experimental bias, donors of different ages were distributed randomly across sequencing lanes. Using deep sequencing normalized with unique cDNA molecular identifiers, the study measured how TCR beta repertoire diversity changes with age. The donors were divided into four age groups: young (average 16 years), middle-aged (around 37), aged (roughly 60) and long-lived (around 87). Two additional independent replicas of 1 million unique cDNA reads from the same blood draw were analyzed for two donors (one aged 18 to 30 and one aged 80 or older).

This clonotype appeared many times. Its antigen is not yet known. No much larger clone exists at a distance of one base, and base qualities are not known. Libraries were constructed by 5' RACE. Sequenced using an Illumina HiSeq 2500. A second PCR of roughly 6 to 12 cycles was run with a J-beta primer mix and a sample-barcoded 5' primer. A unique molecular identifier was introduced onto each TCR beta cDNA molecule by a template-switch 5' adaptor carrying 12 random nucleotides. At least 2.5 million CDR3-containing paired-end reads were obtained from each sample. First-strand cDNA was synthesized from all RNA with the Mint cDNA synthesis kit, primed by a TRBC-specific oligonucleotide. Following uracil-DNA glycosylase treatment, all cDNA underwent a first 18-cycle PCR with the universal primers M1SS and BC2_uni_R. Per the original workflow: Normalization of each sample was performed by random selection of 1 million high-quality reads, each carrying a distinct molecular identifier. Instead of being binned into consensus sequences, reads that shared molecular identifiers were thrown out. MiTCR, run with a Q25 quality threshold and the strictest error-elimination algorithm, handled CDR3 identification, clonotype clustering and error correction. Lower-bound total TCR beta diversity was estimated with a nonparametric unseen species model using Euler transformation. In TCRdb, the public reads were trimmed at Q25 with fastp and aligned with MiXCR, with productive beta chains retained. Rows matching on CDR3 protein sequence are summarized as one entry with the most common DNA and genes. The V and J calls and clone size come from TCRdb's table, not from the authors' own analysis. The sample data list 650,000 to 1,000,000 distinct CDR3 sequences, and around 36% of these were observed just once. The top ten hold approximately 12% of the sample.

The paper's findings and limits, for the study overall: Because profiling used bulk unsorted PBMCs, naive and antigen-experienced compartments could not be compared conclusively. Total diversity estimates from one million sequenced T cells were considered lower bounds and underestimates. Because donor CMV infection status was unknown, age-related changes in expanded clonotypes were potentially confounded. Observed TCR beta diversity correlated strongly with the percentage of naive T cells measured by flow cytometry. Compared with the aged group, the long-lived group had more naive CD4+ T cells, fewer expanded clones and increased TCR diversity, a pattern suggesting age selection. Observed TCR beta diversity per million T cells fell roughly linearly with age, and a significant reduction was already apparent by age roughly 40.

The roughly 37 donors, aged 6 to 90 years, were systemically healthy Caucasian individuals from Russia. Around 9.7 milliliters of peripheral blood were collected from each donor into EDTA-treated Vacutainer tubes. PBMCs were isolated by Ficoll-Paque density-gradient centrifugation, with at least 6 million obtained per sample. Trizol reagent was used to extract total RNA from the PBMCs, yielding at least 6 micrograms per sample. For every donor, an aliquot of PBMCs went through flow cytometry to measure the percentages of naive CD45RAhigh/CD27high T cells. The CDR3 spans 14 residues, from the cysteine through the phenylalanine. Only the CDR3 portion is preserved as DNA: 42 bases, with reading frame beginning at the first base. CDR1 DFQATT and CDR2 SNEGSKA were looked up in the germline V gene (reference sequence). The V and J ends are trimmed by 5 bases and 6 bases, leaving 16 bases between them.

Recombination connected TRBV20-1 to TRBJ1-4, with the identity of the D gene unclear. This clonotype was sampled from a man aged 18 to 29 in good health. Sequencing was carried out using blood. The CDR3 amino acid sequence is: CSASKLTFHEKLFF. In nucleotides, the sequence is TGCAGTGCTTCCAAGTTGACATTTCATGAAAAACTGTTTTTT.